This record covers a single T cell receptor beta chain. The antigen remains unidentified. The entry originates in a study of vaccination effects on CD4 cells after COVID-19. Following 10 days of culture, CD4+ T cells were isolated. PCR confirmed that the person was infected with SARS-CoV-2 between March and December 2020. Each person got two doses of an mRNA SARS-CoV-2 vaccine, BNT162b2 or mRNA-1273. Findings of the study overall: Spike-reactive clones detected post-vaccine in convalescents consisted mainly of new vaccine-induced clones.

Using immunoSEQ multiplex PCR, the repertoire was profiled, and TCRdb retains in-frame clones only, with some absent. Of about 34,000 clones listed, around 80% are singletons. There are 14 residues in the CDR3. V gave up 6 bases and J gave up 5 bases; unmatched junction bases: 6. The germline V gene has CDR1 SNHLY and CDR2 FYNNEI. This chain uses TRBV2 with TRBJ1-5; 8 bases fit TRBD1. This material consisted of CD4+ T cells from PBMCs cultured without peptide, taken after COVID-19 vaccination. The sequence came from a human donor who had a prior SARS-CoV-2 infection. CDR3: CASSGQGWDQPQHF. The CDR3 bases are TGTGCCAGCAGCGGACAGGGCTGGGATCAGCCCCAGCATTTT.